This paragraph covers one T cell receptor (beta chain) sequence. TCRdb's copy holds only in-frame clones and misses some; the assay was immunoSEQ multiplex PCR. The table shows approximately 250,000 clones, with 65% to 90% occurring only once. This entry comes from a study of blood T cell repertoires in COVID-19. The sequence was obtained from a man under 40 with active or convalescent COVID-19. Sequencing was done on a sample of peripheral blood.

The CDR3 sequence: CASSGGPDRAEKLFF. The DNA of the CDR3 is TGTGCCAGCAGCGGAGGCCCGGACAGGGCTGAAAAACTGTTTTTT. This chain connects TRBV7-2 to TRBJ1-4, with TRBD1 matching 8 bases. Unmatched junction bases numbered 9, after V lost 5 bases and J lost 7 bases. Germline V gives CDR1 SGHTA, CDR2 FQGNSA. CDR3 length: 15 amino acids.